Listed below are T cell receptor delta chains from one sample, sequenced in a study of Vδ1+ human thymocytes. TCRdb re-analyzed the multiplex PCR reads via CATT. Of 70,000 or so delta-chain clones listed, around 32% are singletons. Sample: Vdelta1+ gamma-delta thymocytes from the thymus. The receptors were sampled from a boy under two years old who had congenital heart surgery. Both conserved end residues are part of each CDR3. A D gene is named only where the DNA matches it firmly. Clone size is not always given. Where it is, it says once, few, many or a class for expanded clones.

few TRDJ1 TRDV1 TRDD3 TGTGCTCTTGGGGAACCTTTTCTACCGTACTGGGGGAGAGAATACACCGATAAACTCATCTTT CALGEPFLPYWGREYTDKLIF
. TRDJ1 TRDV1 . TGTGCTCTTGGGGTCCGCCTTCCTGGTGGGGGATGGTACACCGATAGACTCATCTTT CALGVRLPGGGWYTDRLIF
. TRDJ1 TRDV1 TRDD3 TGTGCTCTTGGGGCAGGGTCGGTCCCTGGGGGATACGGGGATAAACTCATCTTT CALGAGSVPGGYGDKLIF
few TRDJ1 TRDV1 . TGTGCTCTTGGGAACGAACTGGTAAGAGGTGTGGGTAAACTCATCTTT CALGNELVRGVGKLIF
few TRDJ1 TRDV1 TRDD3 TGTGCTCTTGGGGAACTAGCGGTACTGGGGGTCGCTATCCTCGATAAACTCATCTTT CALGELAVLGVAILDKLIF
few TRDJ1 TRDV1 TRDD3 TGTGCTCTTGGGGAACCCTCCTACCGTACTGGGGGCCCCCCGTGGGCCACCGATAAACTCATCTTT CALGEPSYRTGGPPWATDKLIF
. TRDJ1 TRDV1 . TGTGCTCTTGGGGCCCATTGCTCTTCCTCCGCGATCCGTACCGCAGATAAACTCATCTTT CALGAHCSSSAIRTADKLIF
few TRDJ1 TRDV1 . TGTGCTCTTGGGGAACCAACTTCCTCCTCGTGGACGTACACCGATAAACTCATCTTT CALGEPTSSSWTYTDKLIF
. TRDJ1 TRDV1 TRDD3 TGTGCTCTTGGGGAACGAGGGCTATGGGGGAAGGGGGCCCCATCCGATAAACTCATCTTT CALGERGLWGKGAPSDKLIF
. TRDJ1 TRDV1 TRDD3 TGTGCTCTTGGGGAGGAGGCCGGACTGGGGCGGATTACCGATAAACTCATCTTT CALGEEAGLGRITDKLIF
few TRDJ1 TRDV1 . TGTGCTCTTGGGGAACTCAACCCAAAGTCGCGGGCCGACACCGATAAACTCATCTTT CALGELNPKSRADTDKLIF
few TRDJ1 TRDV1 . TGTGCTCTTGGGGAACATCTACGGTCGGGGGACCCATCCGCTAAACTCATCTTT CALGEHLRSGDPSAKLIF
few TRDJ1 TRDV1 . TGTGCTCTTGGGGAATTCCCTCTTACGAAACTCATCTTT CALGEFPLTKLIF
. TRDJ1 TRDV1 TRDD3 TGTGCTCTTGGGGAGATCCTTTCCTACGCTGGGGGATACTTGAGGCGGACCGATAAACTCATCTTT CALGEILSYAGGYLRRTDKLIF
few TRDJ1 TRDV1 TRDD3 TGTGCTCTTGGGGACCGCGTGGGGATAATCGGCGGTCGGTTCAGGGTTTGCTCACCCGATAAACTCATCTTT CALGDRVGIIGGRFRVCSPDKLIF
few TRDJ1 TRDV1 TRDD3 TGTGCTCTTCGCCGTACCGGGGGGGATACGCAGACCGATAAACTCATCTTT CALRRTGGDTQTDKLIF
. TRDJ2 TRDV1 . TGTGCTCTTGGGGAGGGGACCTCCCACATCGCGGCACAACTCTTCTTT CALGEGTSHIAAQLFF
few TRDJ1 TRDV1 TRDD3 TGTGCTCTTGGGGAACTATGCGTACTGGGGCCCCGGGATAAACTCATCTTT CALGELCVLGPRDKLIF
few TRDJ1 TRDV1 . TGTGCTCTTGGGGAACACAAAGTTCCTGCGAGGGCCCCGCGCACGTACACCGATAAACTCACCTTT CALGEHKVPARAPRTYTDKLTF
. TRDJ1 TRDV1 . TGTGCTCTTAGGGATCGCCTGACACGTGCCTACACCGATAAACTCATCTTT CALRDRLTRAYTDKLIF
few TRDJ1 TRDV1 . TGTGCTCTTGGGCCCCGACAGGGGTGCGGTAAACTCATCTTT CALGPRQGCGKLIF
. TRDJ1 TRDV1 TRDD3 TGTGCTCTTGGGGAACAAGGAACCATTGTACTGGGGGATACCTACACCGATAAACTCATCTTT CALGEQGTIVLGDTYTDKLIF
. TRDJ1 TRDV2 TRDD3 TGTGCCTGTGACGTTGCTGGGGGACTCTGTACCCTCGATAAACTCATCTTT CACDVAGGLCTLDKLIF
. TRDJ1 TRDV1 . TGTGCTCTTGGGGAACTCCCGGGTTGGTCTTCCCGGTACACCGATAAACTCATCTTT CALGELPGWSSRYTDKLIF
. TRDJ1 TRDV1 . TGTGCTCTTGGGACACGCTACGTCGAGCGGGTCCAGTACACCGATAAACTCATCTTT CALGTRYVERVQYTDKLIF
. TRDJ1 TRDV1 . TGTGCTCTTGGGGAATTGTGGGTGCCATCCGACACCGATAAACTCATCTTT CALGELWVPSDTDKLIF
few TRDJ1 TRDV1 . TGTGCTCTTGGACCTTTACGTACGACCCTCTACACCGATAAACTCATCTTT CALGPLRTTLYTDKLIF
. TRDJ1 TRDV1 TRDD3 TGTGCTCTTGGGGAAAGGAACGGGGGGATACGGCGTGTTAAACTCATCTTT CALGERNGGIRRVKLIF
few TRDJ1 TRDV1 TRDD3 TGTGCTCTTGGGGGTTTCCCCCAACCCCTACTGGGGGATACGGGCACCGATAAACTCATCTTT CALGGFPQPLLGDTGTDKLIF
few TRDJ1 TRDV1 TRDD2 TGTGCTCTTGGGGATCCCGGATCTTCCTACTTAGAGGCCACGTCACGAGACACCGATAAACTCATCTTT CALGDPGSSYLEATSRDTDKLIF
few TRDJ1 TRDV1 TRDD3 TGTGCTTTTGGGGAACCTACGCTACTTCCACTACTCGGTACTGGGGGATTACGCCCCGATAAACTCATCTTT CAFGEPTLLPLLGTGGLRPDKLIF
. TRDJ1 TRDV1 TRDD3 TGTGCTCTTGGGGACCTCCACCGTACTGGGGGCTTGAGGGATAAACTCATCTTT CALGDLHRTGGLRDKLIF
. TRDJ1 TRDV1 TRDD3 TGTGCTCTTTTTGGTGGTGCGTGCGACAAACTGGGGGAAGACGATAAACTCATCTTT CALFGGACDKLGEDDKLIF
. TRDJ1 TRDV1 TRDD3 TGTGCTCTTGGGGAACTAGATGACGCTGGGTGTACTGGGGGAGACACCGATAAACTCATCTTT CALGELDDAGCTGGDTDKLIF
few TRDJ1 TRDV1 TRDD3 TGTGCTCTTGGGGAAGTGAGCTCTCTACTGGGGGATACGGCCGGCACACGCGATAAACTCATCTTT CALGEVSSLLGDTAGTRDKLIF
. TRDJ1 TRDV1 TRDD2 TGTGCTCTTGGGGAGACGGCCTTCCTCCTTCGTGCGACCTTTAAACTCATCTTT CALGETAFLLRATFKLIF
. TRDJ1 TRDV1 . TGTGCTCTTGGGAACTACGGTCGCTGGACGTACACCGATAAACTCATCTTT CALGNYGRWTYTDKLIF
few TRDJ1 TRDV1 . TGTGCTCTTGGGGAACGTATTTCGTCGGTGGGGCAGACCGATAAACTCATCTTT CALGERISSVGQTDKLIF
. TRDJ1 TRDV2 . TGTGCCACCCCCAGTCGTCTGCCCGATACGCGAAACCACACCGATAAACTCATCTTT CATPSRLPDTRNHTDKLIF
. TRDJ1 TRDV1 TRDD3 TGTGCTCTTGGGGAACTAAACTGGGGGATACGGTTTGCGATGTTCGATAAACTCATCTTT CALGELNWGIRFAMFDKLIF